A selection of T cell receptor beta chains follows, all from one sample in a study of shared clonotypes between healthy human individuals. The table came from immunoSEQ multiplex PCR; TCRdb's copy has only in-frame clones and leaves some out. The sample includes some 350,000 clones, under 80% of them seen just once. The sample comprised memory CD4+ T cells sorted from blood. Source of these receptors: a man between 25 and 39 years old in good health. Each CDR3 is given with its conserved first and last residue. A D gene is named only where the DNA matches it firmly. Expanded clones are given a class, and other clones once, few, many or no size at all.

clone_size: many; d_call: TRBD2; cdr3_length: 13; j_call: TRBJ2-3; v_call: TRBV4-3; cdr3_nt: TGCGCCAGCAGCCAAGTCCTAGCGGGCCCCCAGTATTTT; cdr3_aa: CASSQVLAGPQYF
clone_size: .; d_call: .; cdr3_length: 13; j_call: TRBJ1-2; v_call: TRBV28; cdr3_nt: TGTGCCAGCAGCCCTCGGGACCGCTCCTCCTACACCTTC; cdr3_aa: CASSPRDRSSYTF
clone_size: .; d_call: .; cdr3_length: 15; j_call: TRBJ1-1; v_call: TRBV29-1; cdr3_nt: TGCAGCGTTAGCCCGGGTTGGGCCATGAACACTGAAGCTTTCTTT; cdr3_aa: CSVSPGWAMNTEAFF
clone_size: .; d_call: .; cdr3_length: 17; j_call: TRBJ2-1; v_call: TRBV25-1; cdr3_nt: TGTGCCAGCAGTGAGCCCCAAACCGGGGCCATTCCAATGGAGCAGTTCTTC; cdr3_aa: CASSEPQTGAIPMEQFF
clone_size: few; d_call: TRBD2; cdr3_length: 20; j_call: TRBJ2-2; v_call: TRBV5-1; cdr3_nt: TGCGCCAGCAGCTCTATGGGACTAGCGGGAAATCCTTCTTGGACCGGGGAGCTGTTTTTT; cdr3_aa: CASSSMGLAGNPSWTGELFF
clone_size: .; d_call: .; cdr3_length: 17; j_call: TRBJ1-5; v_call: TRBV28; cdr3_nt: TGTGCCAGCAGGCCCCGAAGAGGGAACCGCATTCATCAGCCCCAGCATTTT; cdr3_aa: CASRPRRGNRIHQPQHF
clone_size: .; d_call: .; cdr3_length: 13; j_call: TRBJ2-2; v_call: TRBV11-3; cdr3_nt: TGTGCCAGCAGCTTAGATCTTTCCGGGGAGCTGTTTTTT; cdr3_aa: CASSLDLSGELFF
clone_size: .; d_call: .; cdr3_length: 16; j_call: TRBJ2-7; v_call: TRBV7-8; cdr3_nt: TGTGCCAGCAGCTTAAGGAGGGTAGTCGGGGGTTACGAGCAGTACTTC; cdr3_aa: CASSLRRVVGGYEQYF
clone_size: .; d_call: TRBD2; cdr3_length: 16; j_call: TRBJ2-3; v_call: TRBV5-5; cdr3_nt: TGTGCCAGCAGCTTATATAGCGGGACTAGCACAGATACGCAGTATTTT; cdr3_aa: CASSLYSGTSTDTQYF
clone_size: .; d_call: .; cdr3_length: 14; j_call: TRBJ2-2; v_call: TRBV14; cdr3_nt: TGTGCCAGCAGACCCTGGTCAGGGGCCGGGGAGCTGTTTTTT; cdr3_aa: CASRPWSGAGELFF
clone_size: once; d_call: .; cdr3_length: 16; j_call: TRBJ2-6; v_call: TRBV7-3; cdr3_nt: TGTGCCAGCAGCCTTCAGGGCCACTCTGGGGCCAACGTCCTGACTTTC; cdr3_aa: CASSLQGHSGANVLTF
clone_size: .; d_call: .; cdr3_length: 13; j_call: TRBJ1-2; v_call: TRBV6-1; cdr3_nt: TGTGCCAGTGGACAGAGAGAAAACTATGGCTACACCTTC; cdr3_aa: CASGQRENYGYTF
clone_size: once; d_call: .; cdr3_length: 11; j_call: TRBJ2-5; v_call: TRBV2; cdr3_nt: TGTGCCAGCAGCCCTCAGGAGACCCAGTACTTC; cdr3_aa: CASSPQETQYF
clone_size: many; d_call: TRBD1; cdr3_length: 13; j_call: TRBJ1-1; v_call: TRBV7-9; cdr3_nt: TGTGCCAGCAGCATACAGGGGGGCACTGAAGCTTTCTTT; cdr3_aa: CASSIQGGTEAFF
clone_size: .; d_call: TRBD1; cdr3_length: 16; j_call: TRBJ2-1; v_call: TRBV18; cdr3_nt: TGTGCCAGCTCACCACCTTTAGGACAGGGAGGAAATGAGCAGTTCTTC; cdr3_aa: CASSPPLGQGGNEQFF
clone_size: .; d_call: TRBD1; cdr3_length: 13; j_call: TRBJ2-3; v_call: TRBV6-1; cdr3_nt: TGTGCCAGCACAGGGGGTAGCACAGATACGCAGTATTTT; cdr3_aa: CASTGGSTDTQYF
clone_size: .; d_call: .; cdr3_length: 14; j_call: TRBJ1-1; v_call: TRBV6-1; cdr3_nt: TGTGCCAGCAGTTCCAGACGGGCGGACACTGAAGCTTTCTTT; cdr3_aa: CASSSRRADTEAFF
clone_size: .; d_call: TRBD2; cdr3_length: 16; j_call: TRBJ2-3; v_call: TRBV19; cdr3_nt: TGTGCCAGTATGAGGGGGACTAGCGGCGACACAGATACGCAGTATTTT; cdr3_aa: CASMRGTSGDTDTQYF
clone_size: .; d_call: TRBD1; cdr3_length: 15; j_call: TRBJ2-1; v_call: TRBV18; cdr3_nt: TGTGCCAGCTCGCCGACAGGGGGTATCTACAATGAGCAGTTCTTC; cdr3_aa: CASSPTGGIYNEQFF
clone_size: .; d_call: TRBD1; cdr3_length: 14; j_call: TRBJ2-2; v_call: TRBV5-1; cdr3_nt: TGCGCCAGCAGGAGACAGGGGGCAGCCGGGGAGCTGTTTTTT; cdr3_aa: CASRRQGAAGELFF
clone_size: .; d_call: .; cdr3_length: 15; j_call: TRBJ2-2; v_call: TRBV7-3; cdr3_nt: TGTGCCAGCAGCAACAAGGGACCAGGCACCGGGGAGCTGTTTTTT; cdr3_aa: CASSNKGPGTGELFF
clone_size: .; d_call: .; cdr3_length: 13; j_call: TRBJ1-1; v_call: TRBV28; cdr3_nt: TGTGCCAGCAGTCTATCCGACGGGAGGCGAGCTTTCTTT; cdr3_aa: CASSLSDGRRAFF